There are a few counts of the clone carrying this TCR beta chain. Its specificity is unknown. This record comes from a study of T cells in Graves' hyperthyroidism and ophthalmopathy. Study outcomes and limitations: The majority of expanded thyroid clonotypes above 0.001 also appeared in blood.

Germline V gene data show CDR1 as MRHNA and CDR2 as SNTAGT. This CDR3 has 14 amino acids. V lost 4 bases to trimming and J lost 1 base, with 10 bases between them. Amplification yielded TCR beta CDR3 regions, with RNA transcripts as the source. A set of HTBI primers served as the primers for a first-round RT-PCR of the TCR CDR3. TCRdb reanalysed the multiplex PCR reads using MiXCR and keeps one entry per CDR3 protein. The table records 650,000 to 800,000 distinct CDR3 sequences, just under 45% of them present only once. The chain combines TRBV6-4 with TRBJ2-5, with D maybe TRBD1 (5 bases). The source material was peripheral blood or thyroid tissue (not recorded which). The sequence derives from an adult man with Graves' disease, either hyperthyroidism or ophthalmopathy (not recorded which). CDR3 protein: CASSVGQGQETQYF. The CDR3 nucleotides are TGTGCCAGCAGTGTCGGTCAGGGCCAAGAGACCCAGTACTTC.